These 10 T cell receptor beta chains were all obtained from the same sample, sequenced in a study of OX40 agonist ivuxolimab in advanced cancers. TCRdb keeps only in-frame clones here, not all; method: immunoSEQ multiplex PCR. The profile covers tens of thousands of clones, with 75% to 85% appearing a single time and around 16% taken by the ten largest. The sample consisted of CD4+ or CD8+ T cells sorted from blood, taken in a trial of the OX40 agonist ivuxolimab. The origin of the receptors is an adult with an advanced solid tumor such as melanoma, head and neck, liver or kidney cancer.

This clone came up once. The genes are TRBV5-1 and TRBJ2-3, with 9 bases fitting TRBD2. The CDR3 has 14 residues. With 9 bases clipped from V and 3 bases from J, the junction kept 8 bases outside the gene matches. Germline CDR1 is SGHRS and CDR2 is YFSETQ. The CDR3 bases are TGCGCCACCACGACTAGCGGAGGGACAGATACGCAGTATTTT. As protein: CATTTSGGTDTQYF. Combining the CDR3 with reference TRBV5-1 and TRBJ2-3 gives the whole variable domain KAGVTQTPRYLIKTRGQQVTLSCSPISGHRSVSWYQQTPGQGLQFLFEYFSETQRNKGNFPGRFSGRQFSNSRSEMNVSTLELGDSALYLCATTTSGGTDTQYFGPGTRLTVL.

The chain has TRBV6-5 and TRBJ2-7, with D unresolved. This CDR3 spans 12 amino acids. Germline V lookup: CDR1 MNHEY, CDR2 SVGAGI. The V and J ends lost 7 bases and 3 bases respectively, with 10 bases between them. The chain's CDR3 is CASTDGLYEQYF. CDR3 in DNA: TGTGCCAGCACTGACGGGCTCTACGAGCAGTACTTC.

J is TRBJ1-2 and V is TRBV28; possible D gene TRBD1, 5 bases. Trimming stripped 5 bases from V and 3 bases from J, with 16 bases between. The CDR3 sequence is 15 residues long. The germline V gene has CDR1 MDHEN and CDR2 SYDVKM. Written as DNA, the CDR3 is TGTGCCAGCAGTCTCGATGGCCCGGGGGACTATGGCTACACCTTC. Residues: CASSLDGPGDYGYTF.

This clone was recorded only once. The chain combines TRBV29-1 with TRBJ1-1; TRBD1 agrees at 7 bases. V dropped 8 bases and J dropped 1; count of bases not matched to a gene: 13. This CDR3 region has 15 residues. CDR1 SQVTM and CDR2 ANQGSEA come from the germline V gene. The CDR3 loop reads CSSTGQSSPNTEAFF. The CDR3 nucleotides read TGCAGCTCAACGGGACAGTCATCGCCGAACACTGAAGCTTTCTTT.

J is TRBJ2-4 and V is TRBV29-1; TRBD1 aligns across 7 bases. This CDR3 region has 15 residues. Germline V gene lookup returns CDR1 SQVTM and CDR2 ANQGSEA. V trimming: 7 bases; J trimming: 1 base; junction bases outside the gene matches: 10. DNA of the CDR3: TGCAGCGGTAACAGGGGTTCCCTGGCCAAAAACATTCAGTACTTC. Translated: CSGNRGSLAKNIQYF.

This clone has only one observation. The V call is TRBV29-1, the J call TRBJ2-5; a weak D match, TRBD1 (6 bases). Deletions cut 8 bases from V and 5 bases from J, with 15 bases between. This CDR3 comprises 12 residues. Germline V gene lookup returns CDR1 SQVTM and CDR2 ANQGSEA. The CDR3 is CSLGGGGETQYF. CDR3 DNA sequence: TGCAGCCTTGGTGGGGGCGGGGAGACCCAGTACTTC.

The V call is TRBV28, the J call TRBJ1-6; D uncertain. Germline V gene data show CDR1 as MDHEN and CDR2 as SYDVKM. This CDR3 has 19 residues. V was shortened by 6 bases and J by 0 bases, with 21 bases between the two germline ends. CDR3 residues: CASSQGDLQWSSYNSPLHF. The CDR3 coding sequence is TGTGCCAGCAGCCAAGGAGACCTTCAGTGGAGCTCCTATAATTCACCCCTCCACTTT.

This clone was counted only a few times. The J gene is TRBJ1-6, the V gene TRBV7-3; a weak D match, TRBD1 (6 bases). CDR3 length: 14 amino acids. Germline CDR1 and CDR2: SGHTA and FQGTGA. V was cut by 6 bases and J by 7 bases, with 13 bases left in between. The CDR3 DNA reads TGTGCCAGCAGTGGGACAACGGCCAATTCACCCCTCCACTTT. This encodes CASSGTTANSPLHF.

This clone was counted a single time. Relative to the germline gene, one junction end is altered; a read error may explain this. This chain connects TRBV5-6 to TRBJ2-2; tentatively, D is TRBD1 (6 bases). This CDR3 contains 15 residues. Germline CDR1 SGHDT, CDR2 YYEEEE. The CDR3 DNA is TGTGCCAGCAGCCGGCGACAGGCGAACACCGGGGAGCTGTTTTTC. Encoded protein: CASSRRQANTGELFF.

This clone was seen a single time. The chain has TRBV2 and TRBJ1-1; a possible D gene is TRBD1 (6 bases). Germline V CDR1 and CDR2: SNHLY, FYNNEI. This CDR3 spans 12 amino acids. Trimming cost V 6 bases and J 5 bases, with 10 bases left between them. The CDR3 loop is CASRQGLTEAFF. The CDR3 nucleotides are TGTGCCAGCAGGCAGGGGTTGACTGAAGCTTTCTTT.